This is a list of T cell receptor beta chains from one sample in a study of high-grade serous ovarian cancer treatment subgroups. TCRdb keeps only in-frame clones here, not all; method: immunoSEQ multiplex PCR. The sample shows about 890 clones, about 68% of them seen only once. Sequencing was done on a sample of tumor tissue. These receptors all come from a human donor with high-grade serous ovarian cancer. CDR3s include the opening cysteine and the closing phenylalanine or tryptophan. Each record gives: J gene, clone size, D gene, V gene, CDR3 protein, CDR3 DNA. A D gene is named only where the DNA matches it firmly. Some rows have no size entry. The others give once, few or many, or a class for an expanded clone.

TRBJ2-2 NA NA TRBV19 CASSIVGVTGELFF TGTGCCAGTAGTATAGTAGGGGTTACCGGGGAGCTGTTTTTT
TRBJ2-7 NA NA TRBV10-3 CASTPTGARYYEQYF TGTGCCAGCACCCCAACGGGGGCCAGGTACTACGAGCAGTACTTC
TRBJ1-1 NA NA TRBV12-5 CASGLMEFWGLAGAFF TGTGCTAGTGGTTTGATGGAGTTTTGGGGGCTCGCGGGGGCTTTCTTT
TRBJ2-1 NA TRBD2 TRBV27 CASRPAGLAAYNEQFF TGTGCCAGCAGACCTGCAGGACTAGCGGCCTACAATGAGCAGTTCTTC
TRBJ2-6 NA TRBD2 TRBV15 CATSNPTGGRGAGANVLTF TGTGCCACCAGCAATCCTACCGGGGGGAGGGGAGCTGGGGCCAACGTCCTGACTTTC
TRBJ1-2 NA NA TRBV28 CASSPLRGRWGYTF TGTGCCAGCAGTCCACTACGGGGGCGCTGGGGCTACACCTTC
TRBJ2-2 NA TRBD2 TRBV9 CASRSGGPGVGELFF TGTGCCAGCAGGTCGGGAGGGCCTGGGGTCGGGGAGCTGTTTTTT
TRBJ2-3 NA TRBD2 TRBV9 CASGSRGLGDTQYF TGTGCCAGCGGCTCCCGGGGACTAGGAGATACGCAGTATTTT
TRBJ1-1 once NA TRBV11-1 CASSVGGVTEAFF TGTGCCAGCAGCGTAGGGGGGGTCACTGAAGCTTTCTTT
TRBJ1-5 NA NA TRBV19 CASSIWRWDSNQPQHF TGTGCCAGTAGTATATGGCGGTGGGATAGCAATCAGCCCCAGCATTTT